The clone carrying this T cell receptor beta chain was recorded a few times. This record belongs to a study of T cell changes during pregnancy in multiple sclerosis. Measured with immunoSEQ multiplex PCR; TCRdb has only the in-frame clones, and not every one. Among about 46,000 clones listed, roughly 93% were seen once. With V trimmed by 5 bases and J by 5 bases, 5 bases remained unmatched. The CDR3 totals 13 residues. Germline CDR1 and CDR2: MNHEY and SMNVEV (reference sequence). This clonotype originated in a female donor with multiple sclerosis, enrolled in a pregnancy study. Here the sequenced sample was CD8+ T cells from peripheral blood mononuclear cells, taken after pregnancy. V gene TRBV27 combines with J gene TRBJ2-7; 8 nucleotides agree with TRBD1. The CDR3 sequence is CASSTDRGNEQYF. CDR3 sequence (DNA): TGTGCCAGCAGTACAGACAGGGGCAACGAGCAGTACTTC.